What follows are 11 T cell receptor beta chains derived from one specimen sequenced in a study of blood T cells in healthy people across ages. With a J-beta primer mix and a sample-barcoded 5' primer, a second PCR ran 7 to 11 cycles. TCRdb itself ran the 5' RACE reads through MiXCR, one entry per CDR3 protein. Among about 670,000 distinct CDR3 sequences, approximately 40% were seen once, and the ten largest hold around 30%. Sequenced sample: blood. Receptors were obtained from a man older than 75 in good health.

The chain couples TRBV15 to TRBJ2-5; possibly TRBD2 for D (5 bases). The ends were cut back, 5 bases at V and 3 bases at J, with 7 bases in the middle. CDR1 and CDR2 from the germline V gene are LNHNV and YYDKDF (reference sequence). This CDR3 is built from 12 residues. Here the CDR3 DNA reads TGTGCCACCAGCTTCGGGAAAGAGACCCAGTACTTC. Translating gives CATSFGKETQYF.

This clonotype has just a few counts. CDR3 sequence (DNA): TGTGCCAGCAGCTTAGATGGGCTAGCGGGAGGCCGTACGCAGTTCTTC. Translation gives CASSLDGLAGGRTQFF. The rearrangement uses TRBV7-2 and TRBJ2-1; 11 nucleotides match TRBD2. This CDR3 spans 16 amino acids. CDR1 SGHTA and CDR2 FQGNSA come from the germline V gene. V lost 1 base to trimming and J lost 12 bases; unmatched junction nucleotides: 11.

This clonotype has a count of ten or more. The chain employs TRBV10-1 and TRBJ2-3, with TRBD1 as a possible D gene (5 bases). CDR1 is WNHNN and CDR2 is SYGVQD in the germline V gene (reference sequence). Trimming took off 2 bases at V and 5 bases at J, with 17 bases between the two ends. CDR3 size: 16 residues. CDR3 sequence (DNA): TGCGCCAGCAGTGAGGGTACTCCGGGTCAGGGAGATACGCAGTATTTT. Translated: CASSEGTPGQGDTQYF.

The chain employs TRBV10-2 and TRBJ2-5; TRBD2 matches at 7 bases. Germline values: CDR1 WSHSY, CDR2 SAAADI. V lost 2 bases, J lost 11 bases, and 20 bases stayed unmatched. The CDR3 is made up of 17 amino acids. The chain's CDR3 is CASSEISSGYTYNEQYF. The CDR3 coding sequence is TGCGCCAGCAGTGAGATATCTAGCGGCTACACCTACAATGAGCAGTACTTC.

This clonotype was observed a few times. The V and J genes are TRBV2 and TRBJ2-7; no clear D gene. Germline values: CDR1 SNHLY, CDR2 FYNNEI. CDR3 length equals 15 residues. V gave up 1 base and J gave up 2 bases, with 12 bases separating them. The CDR3 region has the DNA TGTGCCAGCAGTGAAGGGGCCGGATATACCTACGAGCAGTACTTC. This gives the protein CASSEGAGYTYEQYF.

This chain uses TRBV7-2 with TRBJ2-5; no firm D call. The CDR3 covers 13 residues. The germline V gene has CDR1 SGHTA and CDR2 FQGNSA. V was clipped by 2 bases and J by 4 bases, with 8 bases between them. As DNA, the CDR3 is TGTGCCAGCAGCTTAATCAGGTCAGAGACCCAGTACTTC. This codes for CASSLIRSETQYF.

The chain carries TRBV4-3 and TRBJ2-7; TRBD1 matches 7 bases. This CDR3 comprises 14 residues. CDR1 is LGHNA and CDR2 is YSLEER in the germline V gene. V was clipped by 2 bases and J by 6 bases; unmatched bases: 7. CDR3 coding DNA: TGCGCCAGCAGCCAACGTAGGGACAGTCCCGAGCAGTACTTC. Translating gives CASSQRRDSPEQYF.

This clonotype came up a few times. The chain links TRBV28 to TRBJ2-3; 13 bases fit TRBD2. J gave up 4 bases and V 5 bases, and 6 bases lay outside the gene matches. Per the germline V gene, CDR1 is MDHEN and CDR2 is SYDVKM. The CDR3 extends over 16 amino acids. CDR3 DNA sequence: TGTGCCAGCAGTACGACTAGCGGGGGGCCGGCAGATACGCAGTATTTT. Its translation: CASSTTSGGPADTQYF.

In this sample, this clonotype turned up a few times. This chain joins TRBV10-2 and TRBJ2-5; 12 nucleotides line up with TRBD2. V shed 9 bases and J 11 bases; nucleotides not matched to a gene: 16. This CDR3 contains 15 residues. Per germline, CDR1 WSHSY and CDR2 SAAADI. CDR3 DNA: TGCGCCAGTGGACTAGCGGGACCAACCGTGGGGGAGCAGTACTTC. Its protein product is CASGLAGPTVGEQYF.

This clonotype was counted only a few times. The chain combines TRBV12-3 or TRBV12-4 with TRBJ2-3, with a possible D match to TRBD2 (7 bases). The CDR3 covers 14 residues. V was clipped by 8 bases and J by 5 bases, with 17 bases between them. CDR3 nucleotides: TGTGCCAGCCGGGTAAGGGGGGGGGGAGATACGCAGTATTTT. It codes for CASRVRGGGDTQYF.

This clonotype was counted between two and nine times. This chain links TRBV3-1 with TRBJ2-4, with a weak D call TRBD2 (6 bases). The J call is uncertain, as TRBJ2-7 better fits the DNA end. The germline V gene has CDR1 LGHDT and CDR2 YNNKEL (reference sequence). The CDR3 spans 15 residues. In DNA, the CDR3 is TGTGCCAGCAGCCAAGATATCGGGGACTTCAACGAGCAGTACTTC. Encoded protein: CASSQDIGDFNEQYF.